The rows below give T cell receptor beta chains drawn from one sample of a study of blood T cell repertoires in COVID-19. Some clones are missing from TCRdb's copy, which holds only in-frame ones; the method was immunoSEQ multiplex PCR. This sample has 350,000 to 400,000 clones, with 91% found just once. Source material: PBMCs or T cells enriched from blood (not recorded which). These receptors all stem from a woman in her thirties or forties who had been exposed to COVID-19. CDR3s include the opening cysteine and the closing phenylalanine or tryptophan. The order of the fields is CDR3 protein, J gene, V gene.

CDR3 protein: CASSLERNEQFF
J gene: TRBJ2-1
V gene: TRBV5-6

CDR3 protein: CASSPGTMNTEAFF
J gene: TRBJ1-1
V gene: TRBV7-9

CDR3 protein: CASSTRQGSDEQYF
J gene: TRBJ2-7
V gene: TRBV7-2

CDR3 protein: CAWSRLGTAYEQYF
J gene: TRBJ2-7
V gene: TRBV30

CDR3 protein: CASSPGPTGATEAFF
J gene: TRBJ1-1
V gene: TRBV19

CDR3 protein: CASSGGTASYNEQFF
J gene: TRBJ2-1
V gene: TRBV2

CDR3 protein: CASSLLALTRDTQYF
J gene: TRBJ2-3
V gene: TRBV7-2

CDR3 protein: CASSPADNSGNTIYF
J gene: TRBJ1-3
V gene: TRBV18

CDR3 protein: CASSLGLAGNEQFF
J gene: TRBJ2-1
V gene: TRBV11-3

CDR3 protein: CAISEGQGNSPLHF
J gene: TRBJ1-6
V gene: TRBV10-3

CDR3 protein: CASSRAGTSVTDTQYF
J gene: TRBJ2-3
V gene: TRBV5-1

CDR3 protein: CASSLDSSGVLDEQFF
J gene: TRBJ2-1
V gene: TRBV11-3

CDR3 protein: CASSLGREVYGYTF
J gene: TRBJ1-2
V gene: TRBV7-2